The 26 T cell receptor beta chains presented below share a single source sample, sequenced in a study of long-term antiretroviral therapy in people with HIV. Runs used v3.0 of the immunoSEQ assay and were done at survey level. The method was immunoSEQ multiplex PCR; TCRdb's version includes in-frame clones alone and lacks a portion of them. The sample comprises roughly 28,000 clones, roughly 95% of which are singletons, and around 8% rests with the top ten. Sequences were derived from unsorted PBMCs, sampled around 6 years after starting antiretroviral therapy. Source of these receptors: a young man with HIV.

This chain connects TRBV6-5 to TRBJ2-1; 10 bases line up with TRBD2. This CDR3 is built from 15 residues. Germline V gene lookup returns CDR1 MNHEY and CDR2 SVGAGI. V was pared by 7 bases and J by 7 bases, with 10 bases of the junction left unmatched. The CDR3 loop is CASNRASGSGNEQFF. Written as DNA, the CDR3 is TGTGCCAGCAACCGGGCTAGCGGGAGTGGGAATGAGCAGTTCTTC.

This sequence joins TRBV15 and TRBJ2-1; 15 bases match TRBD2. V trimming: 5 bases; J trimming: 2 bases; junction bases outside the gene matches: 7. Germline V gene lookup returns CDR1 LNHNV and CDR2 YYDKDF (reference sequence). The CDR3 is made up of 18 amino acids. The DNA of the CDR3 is TGTGCCACCAGCTGGACTAGCGGGGGGGCCTTGACCTACAATGAGCAGTTCTTC. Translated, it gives CATSWTSGGALTYNEQFF.

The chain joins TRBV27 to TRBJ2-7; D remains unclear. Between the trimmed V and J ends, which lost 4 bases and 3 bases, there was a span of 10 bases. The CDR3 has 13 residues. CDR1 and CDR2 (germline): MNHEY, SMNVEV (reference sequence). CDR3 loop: CASSYKPRYEQYF. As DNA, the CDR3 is TGTGCCAGCAGTTATAAGCCCCGCTACGAGCAGTACTTC.

The CDR3 DNA reads as TGCGCCAGCAGCCAGAGACAGATCGCTGGAAACACCATATATTTT. Its protein product is CASSQRQIAGNTIYF. The chain combines TRBV4-1 with TRBJ1-3, with a possible D match to TRBD1 (5 bases). Trimming removed 3 bases from V and 2 bases from J, with 11 bases in between. Germline V gene data show CDR1 as MGHRA and CDR2 as YSYEKL. The CDR3 has 15 amino acids.

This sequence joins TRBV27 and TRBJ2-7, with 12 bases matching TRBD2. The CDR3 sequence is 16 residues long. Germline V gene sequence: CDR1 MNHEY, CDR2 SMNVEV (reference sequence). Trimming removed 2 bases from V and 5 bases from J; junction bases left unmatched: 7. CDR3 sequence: CASSLANLAGGDEQYF. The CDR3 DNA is TGTGCCAGCAGTTTAGCCAACCTAGCGGGAGGGGACGAGCAGTACTTC.

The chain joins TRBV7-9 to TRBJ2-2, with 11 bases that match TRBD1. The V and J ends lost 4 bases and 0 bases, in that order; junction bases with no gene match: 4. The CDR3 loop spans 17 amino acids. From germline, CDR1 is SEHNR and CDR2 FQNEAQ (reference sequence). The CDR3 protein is CASSWDRGSPNTGELFF. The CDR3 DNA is TGTGCCAGCAGCTGGGACAGGGGGAGTCCGAACACCGGGGAGCTGTTTTTT.

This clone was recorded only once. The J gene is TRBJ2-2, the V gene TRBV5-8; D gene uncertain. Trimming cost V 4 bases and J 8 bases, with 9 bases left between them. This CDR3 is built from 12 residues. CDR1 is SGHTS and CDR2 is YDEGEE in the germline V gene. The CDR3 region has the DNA TGTGCCAGCAGCCTTGAAAGGGGGGAGCTGTTTTTT. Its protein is CASSLERGELFF. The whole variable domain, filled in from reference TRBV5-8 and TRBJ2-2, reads EAGVTQSPTHLIKTRGQQATLRCSPISGHTSVYWYQQALGLGLQFLLWYDEGEERNRGNFPPRFSGRQFPNYSSELNVNALELEDSALYLCASSLERGELFFGEGSRLTVL.

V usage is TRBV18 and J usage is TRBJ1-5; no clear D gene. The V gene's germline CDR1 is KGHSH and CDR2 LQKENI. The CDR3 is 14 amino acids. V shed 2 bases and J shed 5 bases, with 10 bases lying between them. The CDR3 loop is CASSPLQMDQPQHF. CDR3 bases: TGTGCCAGCTCACCATTGCAGATGGATCAGCCCCAGCATTTT.

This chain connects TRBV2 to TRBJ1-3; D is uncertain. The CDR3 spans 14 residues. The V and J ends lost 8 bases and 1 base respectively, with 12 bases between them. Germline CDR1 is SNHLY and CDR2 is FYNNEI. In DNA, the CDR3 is TGTGCCAGCCGATACGCGGAGTCTGGAAACACCATATATTTT. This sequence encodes CASRYAESGNTIYF.

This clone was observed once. The CDR3: CASSGRDRNFYGYTF. The CDR3 DNA reads TGTGCCAGCAGCGGGCGGGACAGAAACTTCTATGGCTACACCTTC. The chain employs TRBV11-2 and TRBJ1-2; TRBD1 matches 7 bases. Per germline, CDR1 SGHAT and CDR2 FQNNGV. V was clipped by 5 bases and J by 4 bases; unmatched bases: 10. This CDR3 region has 15 residues.

The chain's CDR3 is CAWSVETPFWRDYEQYF. In DNA, the CDR3 is TGTGCCTGGAGTGTAGAGACTCCCTTCTGGAGGGACTACGAGCAGTACTTC. The rearrangement joins TRBV30 to TRBJ2-7, with a tentative D call TRBD2 (6 bases). There are 17 residues in the CDR3. V lost 0 bases, J lost 3 bases, and 21 bases lay in between. Germline V gene lookup returns CDR1 GTSNPN and CDR2 SVGIG (reference sequence). Drawing the rest from reference TRBV30 and TRBJ2-7, the complete variable domain is SQTIHQWPATLVQPVGSPLSLECTVEGTSNPNLYWYRQAAGRGLQLLFYSVGIGQISSEVPQNLSASRPQDRQFILSSKKLLLSDSGFYLCAWSVETPFWRDYEQYFGPGTRLTVT.

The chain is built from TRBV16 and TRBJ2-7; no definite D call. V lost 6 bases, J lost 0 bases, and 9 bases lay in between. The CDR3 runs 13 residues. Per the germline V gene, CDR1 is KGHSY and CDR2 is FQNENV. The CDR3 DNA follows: TGTGCCAGCAGTCGAGAGCGCTCCTACGAGCAGTACTTC. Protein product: CASSRERSYEQYF. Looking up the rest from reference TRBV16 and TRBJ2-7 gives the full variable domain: GEEVAQTPKHLVRGEGQKAKLYCAPIKGHSYVFWYQQVLKNEFKFLISFQNENVFDETGMPKERFSAKCLPNSPCSLEIQATKLEDSAVYFCASSRERSYEQYFGPGTRLTVT.

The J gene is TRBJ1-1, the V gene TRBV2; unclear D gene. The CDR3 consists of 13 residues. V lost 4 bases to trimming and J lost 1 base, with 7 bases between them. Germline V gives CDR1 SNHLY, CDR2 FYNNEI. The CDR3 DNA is TGTGCCAGCAGTGCGGAACAGAACACTGAAGCTTTCTTT. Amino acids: CASSAEQNTEAFF. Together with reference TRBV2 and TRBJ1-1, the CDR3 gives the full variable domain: EPEVTQTPSHQVTQMGQEVILRCVPISNHLYFYWYRQILGQKVEFLVSFYNNEISEKSEIFDDQFSVERPDGSNFTLKIRSTKLEDSAMYFCASSAEQNTEAFFGQGTRLTVV.

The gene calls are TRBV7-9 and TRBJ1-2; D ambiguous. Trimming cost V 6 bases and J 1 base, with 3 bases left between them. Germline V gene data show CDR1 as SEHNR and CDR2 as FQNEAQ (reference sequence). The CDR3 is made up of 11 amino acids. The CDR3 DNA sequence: TGTGCCAGCAGTTATAACTATGGCTACACCTTC. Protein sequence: CASSYNYGYTF.

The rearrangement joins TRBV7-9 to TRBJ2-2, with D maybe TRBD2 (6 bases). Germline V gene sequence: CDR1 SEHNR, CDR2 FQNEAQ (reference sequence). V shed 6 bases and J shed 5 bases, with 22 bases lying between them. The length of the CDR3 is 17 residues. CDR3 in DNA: TGTGCCAGCAGATCATTAGCGGTGGGAGGAGGGACCGGGGAGCTGTTTTTT. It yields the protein CASRSLAVGGGTGELFF.

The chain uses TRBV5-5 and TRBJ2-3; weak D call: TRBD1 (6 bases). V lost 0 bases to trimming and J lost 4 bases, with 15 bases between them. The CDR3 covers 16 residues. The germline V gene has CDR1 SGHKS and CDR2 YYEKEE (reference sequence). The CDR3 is CASSLEGRQAADTQYF. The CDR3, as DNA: TGTGCCAGCAGCTTGGAAGGTAGACAGGCCGCAGATACGCAGTATTTT.

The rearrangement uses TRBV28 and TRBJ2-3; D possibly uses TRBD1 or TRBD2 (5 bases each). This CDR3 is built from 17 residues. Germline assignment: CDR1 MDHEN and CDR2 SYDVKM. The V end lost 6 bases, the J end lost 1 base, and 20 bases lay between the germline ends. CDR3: CASSPIVGVIGTDTQYF. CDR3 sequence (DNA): TGTGCCAGCAGCCCGATCGTGGGGGTAATTGGCACAGATACGCAGTATTTT.

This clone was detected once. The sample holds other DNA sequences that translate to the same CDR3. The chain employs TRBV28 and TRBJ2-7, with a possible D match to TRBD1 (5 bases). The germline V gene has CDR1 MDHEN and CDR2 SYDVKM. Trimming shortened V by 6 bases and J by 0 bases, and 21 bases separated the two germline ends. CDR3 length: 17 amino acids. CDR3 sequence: CASRPHLVTASSYEQYF. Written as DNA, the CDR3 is TGTGCCAGCAGACCACATCTGGTGACAGCGAGCTCCTACGAGCAGTACTTC.

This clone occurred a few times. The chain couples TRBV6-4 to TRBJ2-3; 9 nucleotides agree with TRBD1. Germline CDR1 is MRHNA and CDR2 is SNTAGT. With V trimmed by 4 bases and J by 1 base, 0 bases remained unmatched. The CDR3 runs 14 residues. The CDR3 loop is CASSGTGGTDTQYF. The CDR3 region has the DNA TGTGCCAGCAGTGGGACAGGGGGCACAGATACGCAGTATTTT.

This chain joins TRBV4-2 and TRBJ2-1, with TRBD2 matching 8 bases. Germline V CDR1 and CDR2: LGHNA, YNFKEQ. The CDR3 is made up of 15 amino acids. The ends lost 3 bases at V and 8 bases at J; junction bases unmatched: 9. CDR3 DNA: TGTGCCAGCAGCCAGGAGACCGGACTAGCCTATGAGCAGTTCTTC. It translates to CASSQETGLAYEQFF.

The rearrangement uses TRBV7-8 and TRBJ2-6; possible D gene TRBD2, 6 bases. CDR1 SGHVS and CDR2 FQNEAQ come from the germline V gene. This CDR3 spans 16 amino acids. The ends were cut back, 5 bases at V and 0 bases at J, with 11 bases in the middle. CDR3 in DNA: TGTGCCAGCAGCCCGGGACTGAACTCTGGGGCCAACGTCCTGACTTTC. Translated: CASSPGLNSGANVLTF.

CDR3 DNA: TGTGCCAGCATCAGTGATGGGCAGACAGGGGGGCGTGAGCAGTTCTTC. Its translation: CASISDGQTGGREQFF. V usage is TRBV25-1 and J usage is TRBJ2-1; 9 positions match TRBD1. CDR3 length equals 16 residues. The V gene end was trimmed by 7 bases and the J gene end by 9 bases; junction bases not matched to a gene: 16. Germline V gene lookup returns CDR1 MGHDK and CDR2 SYGVNS.

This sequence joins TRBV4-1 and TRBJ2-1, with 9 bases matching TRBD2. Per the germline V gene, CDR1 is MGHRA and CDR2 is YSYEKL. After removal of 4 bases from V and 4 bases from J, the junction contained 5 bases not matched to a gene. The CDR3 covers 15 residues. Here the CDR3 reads CASSPGLADYNEQFF. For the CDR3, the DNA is TGCGCCAGCAGCCCGGGACTAGCTGATTACAATGAGCAGTTCTTC.

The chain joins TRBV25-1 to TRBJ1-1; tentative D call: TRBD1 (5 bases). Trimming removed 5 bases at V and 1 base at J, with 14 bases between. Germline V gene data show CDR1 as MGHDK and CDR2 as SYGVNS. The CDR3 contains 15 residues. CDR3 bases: TGTGCCAGCAGTAAGTCCGGGACTTCGAACACTGAAGCTTTCTTT. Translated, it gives CASSKSGTSNTEAFF.

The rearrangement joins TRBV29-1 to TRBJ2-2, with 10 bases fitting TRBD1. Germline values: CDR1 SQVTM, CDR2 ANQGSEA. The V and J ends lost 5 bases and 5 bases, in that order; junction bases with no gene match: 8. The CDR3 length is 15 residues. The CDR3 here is CSVPGTGARTGELFF. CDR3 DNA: TGCAGCGTTCCCGGGACAGGGGCGCGGACCGGGGAGCTGTTTTTT.

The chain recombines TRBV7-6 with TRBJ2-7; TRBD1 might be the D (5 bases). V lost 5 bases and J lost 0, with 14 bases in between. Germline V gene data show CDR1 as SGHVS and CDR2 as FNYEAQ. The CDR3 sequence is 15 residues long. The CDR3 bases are TGTGCCAGCAGCCAGAGTGGGGCGAGCTCCTACGAGCAGTACTTC. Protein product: CASSQSGASSYEQYF.